This TCR beta chain came from a study of T cell repertoires in cytomegalovirus infection (dated by TCRdb to between 2018 and 2021). Broadly, across the study: Peptide stimulations targeted recently identified HLA-C-restricted CMV epitopes, whose presentation resists viral immunomodulation, together with well-studied HLA-B-restricted epitopes. Donor HLA type was relevant to the analysis, as public TCR beta signatures indicated carriage of CMV infection together with the matching HLA type. The research as a whole found: Cumulative frequency of public TCR beta family members discriminated carriers of CMV infection plus the relevant HLA type in this cohort and an independent 352-donor cohort. In the ex vivo response, HLA-C-restricted CMV-specific TCR beta clonotypes were dominant, and in two of eight donors the single most frequent clonotype came from this HLA-C-restricted group.

Instrument used: Illumina HiSeq 1500. The public reads were reanalyzed by TCRdb: fastp trimming at Q25, MiXCR alignment, in-frame beta chains only. Duplicate CDR3 protein sequences are folded into a single record with the most common DNA and genes. The sample includes some 590,000 distinct CDR3 sequences, with around two fifths observed a single time. The ten largest account for 48% of the sample. This sample's treatment or condition label indicates: in vitro stimulation with specific CMV peptide epitopes to enrich CMV-specific T cells. As for this clonotype: It has no known antigen specificity. Per-nucleotide qualities are absent, and no much larger clonotype sits a single base away.

The germline V gene (reference sequence) provides CDR1 DFQATT and CDR2 SNEGSKA. The junction shows trimming of 3 bases on V and 10 bases on J, plus 20 bases between the germline ends. From cysteine to phenylalanine, the CDR3 is 14 amino acids long. The entry retains the CDR3 DNA only, 42 bases that are in frame from base 1. Sequenced here: cultured PBMCs, sampled from culture after CMV antigen stimulation. This clonotype was sampled from a human donor in good health (CMV status not recorded). Some clones in this sample may be carry-over from other donors' samples. This chain joins TRBV20-1 to TRBJ2-3, with a weak D call of TRBD2 (6 bases match). CDR3 loop: CSASSELAMSPQYF. The bases are TGCAGTGCTAGTTCAGAACTAGCTATGTCTCCGCAGTATTTT.